This T cell receptor beta chain was identified in a study of identifying expanded T cells in peripheral blood. Some clones are missing from TCRdb's copy, which holds only in-frame ones; the method was immunoSEQ multiplex PCR. The repertoire holds about 110,000 clones, with approximately 90% as singletons. The receptor was derived from a person aged 18-69 years in good health. What was sequenced was blood.

The DNA of the CDR3 is TGTGCCAGTAGTATTCTTTACCGGCGACAGGGGTCATCAGGGATAGGCTACGAGCAGTACTTC. It encodes CASSILYRRQGSSGIGYEQYF. The chain carries TRBV19 and TRBJ2-7, with 8 bases identical to TRBD1. J gave up 3 bases and V 3 bases, and 25 bases lay outside the gene matches. Germline V gene data show CDR1 as LNHDA and CDR2 as SQIVND (reference sequence). This CDR3 region has 21 residues. Based on the CDR3 plus reference TRBV19 and TRBJ2-7, the full variable domain is DGGITQSPKYLFRKEGQNVTLSCEQNLNHDAMYWYRQDPGQGLRLIYYSQIVNDFQKGDIAEGYSVSREKKESFPLTVTSAQKNPTAFYLCASSILYRRQGSSGIGYEQYFGPGTRLTVT.